This TCR beta chain was retrieved from a study of blood T cell repertoires in COVID-19. In the original workflow: Amplified reference gene primers provided the basis for estimating nucleated cell counts. Only in-frame clones appear in the TCRdb table, and some are missing; sequencing was by immunoSEQ multiplex PCR. V, J and clone size derive from that table, while D and trimming were established from the DNA sequence. The sample lists roughly 170,000 clones, roughly 90% seen once, with more than 20% in the top ten. Sample: peripheral blood. This receptor was obtained from a man in his sixties or seventies with active or convalescent COVID-19.

The CDR3 coding sequence is TGCAGCGTTGAAGCCTCGAGACAGGGTCTCACTGAAGCTTTCTTT. Translating gives CSVEASRQGLTEAFF. This chain joins TRBV29-1 and TRBJ1-1, with 7 nucleotides matching TRBD1. This CDR3 is 15 amino acids long. J lost 4 bases, V lost 1 base, and 9 bases had no gene match. CDR1 SQVTM and CDR2 ANQGSEA come from the germline V gene.